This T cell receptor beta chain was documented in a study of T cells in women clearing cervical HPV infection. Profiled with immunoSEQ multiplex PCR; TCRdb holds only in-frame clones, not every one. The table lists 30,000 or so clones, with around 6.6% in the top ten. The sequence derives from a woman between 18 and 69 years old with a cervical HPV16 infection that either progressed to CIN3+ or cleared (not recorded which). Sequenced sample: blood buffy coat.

The CDR3 DNA, read in part, is TGTGCCAGCAGCTTAACACAGGGGGTGAATTCACCC. This gives the protein CASSLTQGVNSP. The entire CDR3 protein reads CASSLTQGVNSPLHF. The chain has TRBV7-2 and TRBJ1-6; 8 bases are shared with TRBD1. The CDR3 extends 3 residues past the end of the read, so its final part is completed from the germline J gene. Trimming at V came to 2 bases and at J to 7 bases, leaving 4 bases not matched to a gene. Germline V CDR1 and CDR2: SGHTA, FQGNSA. This CDR3 spans 15 amino acids. The variable domain in full, with the rest retrieved from reference TRBV7-2 and TRBJ1-6, is GAGVSQSPSNKVTEKGKDVELRCDPISGHTALYWYRQSLGQGLEFLIYFQGNSAPDKSGLPSDRFSAERTGGSVSTLTIQRTQQEDSAVYLCASSLTQGVNSPLHFGNGTRLTVT.